This T cell receptor beta chain stems from a study of T cell responses to AZD1222 COVID-19 vaccine. Study-wide findings and caveats: Repertoire sampling occurred only after the peak T cell response. In a largely white British group with more females than males, clonal diversity was possibly underestimated. Spike as a whole was targeted by vaccine-associated CD4 TCRs, dominant at 160-218 and 743-854. Among those given AZD1222, only six were seropositive at baseline.

The germline gives CDR1 WSHSY, CDR2 SAAADI. Trimming removed 7 bases from V and 9 bases from J; junction bases left unmatched: 8. The length of the CDR3 is 13 residues. About this clone: What it binds is not known.

Assay: immunoSEQ multiplex PCR; the TCRdb copy retains only in-frame clones and omits some. The sample carries fewer than 75,000 clones, around nine tenths recorded once. This chain joins TRBV10-2 and TRBJ1-5; 8 bases map to TRBD1. The sequencing used peripheral blood, collected 28 days after the second dose of the MenACWY control vaccine. This clonotype originated in an adult who received the MenACWY meningococcal vaccine as a control. The CDR3 reads CASTTGGGAPQHF. The CDR3 DNA follows: TGCGCCAGCACCACAGGGGGAGGTGCGCCCCAGCATTTT.